This TCR beta chain was observed in a study of cytomegalovirus exposure and HLA in healthy donors. Note on this clone: Its matching antigen is unknown.

The PCR had 60 Vbeta and 13 Jbeta primers. The repertoire was sequenced with immunoSEQ multiplex PCR; TCRdb's copy has only in-frame clones and lacks some. Of 65,000 to 85,000 clones detected, roughly 90% appear once; the ten largest clones hold 1.5% to 2%. In germline, CDR1 is MNHEY, CDR2 SMNVEV (reference sequence). This CDR3 is 15 amino acids long. V shed 3 bases and J shed 3 bases, with 12 bases lying between them. Broader study findings: TCR beta V- and J-gene trimming was later associated with a missense DCLRE1C variant.

The clonotype comes from a woman aged 25-40 years in good health and CMV-seronegative. The gene calls are TRBV27 and TRBJ2-1; possible D gene TRBD1, 7 bases. The sequenced material came from PBMCs. The CDR3: CASSFQGGFYNEQFF. In nucleotides, the CDR3 is TGTGCCAGCAGTTTTCAGGGGGGCTTCTACAATGAGCAGTTCTTC.